Sequencing of this T cell receptor (beta chain) was carried out in a study of blood T cells in healthy people across ages. Germline V gene lookup returns CDR1 LGHNA and CDR2 YNFKEQ. Germline trimming cut 3 bases from V and 7 bases from J; bases unmatched to any gene: 4. There are 14 residues in the CDR3. A few counts support this clonotype. The second PCR ran roughly 6 to 12 cycles with a sample-barcoded 5' primer and J-beta primers. TCRdb reanalysed the 5' RACE reads using MiXCR and keeps one entry per CDR3 protein. The sample lists hundreds of thousands of distinct CDR3 sequences; about 49% were seen once.

Sequencing input: blood. This clonotype originated in a man aged 60-69 years in good health. V usage is TRBV4-2 and J usage is TRBJ1-5, with 9 bases fitting TRBD1. In DNA form, the CDR3 reads TGTGCCAGCAGCCAGACAGGGGGAGAACAGCCCCAGCATTTT. The encoded protein is CASSQTGGEQPQHF.